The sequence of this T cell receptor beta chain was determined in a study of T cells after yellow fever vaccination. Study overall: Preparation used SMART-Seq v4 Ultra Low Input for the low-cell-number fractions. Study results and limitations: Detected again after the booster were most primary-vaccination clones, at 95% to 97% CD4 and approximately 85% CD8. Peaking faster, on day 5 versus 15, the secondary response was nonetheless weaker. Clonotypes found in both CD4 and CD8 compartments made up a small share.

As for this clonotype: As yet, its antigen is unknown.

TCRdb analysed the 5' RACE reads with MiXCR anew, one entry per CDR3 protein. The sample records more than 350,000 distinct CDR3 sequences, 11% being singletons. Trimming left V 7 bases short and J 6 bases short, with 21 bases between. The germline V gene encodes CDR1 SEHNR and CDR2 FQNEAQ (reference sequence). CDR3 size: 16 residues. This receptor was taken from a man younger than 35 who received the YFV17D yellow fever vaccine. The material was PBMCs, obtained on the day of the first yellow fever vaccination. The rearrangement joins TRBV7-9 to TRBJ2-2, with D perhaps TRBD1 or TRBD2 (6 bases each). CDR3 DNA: TGTGCCAGCACCCCCGTCGGGGGCGCCAGCGCCGGGGAGCTGTTTTTT. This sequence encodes CASTPVGGASAGELFF.